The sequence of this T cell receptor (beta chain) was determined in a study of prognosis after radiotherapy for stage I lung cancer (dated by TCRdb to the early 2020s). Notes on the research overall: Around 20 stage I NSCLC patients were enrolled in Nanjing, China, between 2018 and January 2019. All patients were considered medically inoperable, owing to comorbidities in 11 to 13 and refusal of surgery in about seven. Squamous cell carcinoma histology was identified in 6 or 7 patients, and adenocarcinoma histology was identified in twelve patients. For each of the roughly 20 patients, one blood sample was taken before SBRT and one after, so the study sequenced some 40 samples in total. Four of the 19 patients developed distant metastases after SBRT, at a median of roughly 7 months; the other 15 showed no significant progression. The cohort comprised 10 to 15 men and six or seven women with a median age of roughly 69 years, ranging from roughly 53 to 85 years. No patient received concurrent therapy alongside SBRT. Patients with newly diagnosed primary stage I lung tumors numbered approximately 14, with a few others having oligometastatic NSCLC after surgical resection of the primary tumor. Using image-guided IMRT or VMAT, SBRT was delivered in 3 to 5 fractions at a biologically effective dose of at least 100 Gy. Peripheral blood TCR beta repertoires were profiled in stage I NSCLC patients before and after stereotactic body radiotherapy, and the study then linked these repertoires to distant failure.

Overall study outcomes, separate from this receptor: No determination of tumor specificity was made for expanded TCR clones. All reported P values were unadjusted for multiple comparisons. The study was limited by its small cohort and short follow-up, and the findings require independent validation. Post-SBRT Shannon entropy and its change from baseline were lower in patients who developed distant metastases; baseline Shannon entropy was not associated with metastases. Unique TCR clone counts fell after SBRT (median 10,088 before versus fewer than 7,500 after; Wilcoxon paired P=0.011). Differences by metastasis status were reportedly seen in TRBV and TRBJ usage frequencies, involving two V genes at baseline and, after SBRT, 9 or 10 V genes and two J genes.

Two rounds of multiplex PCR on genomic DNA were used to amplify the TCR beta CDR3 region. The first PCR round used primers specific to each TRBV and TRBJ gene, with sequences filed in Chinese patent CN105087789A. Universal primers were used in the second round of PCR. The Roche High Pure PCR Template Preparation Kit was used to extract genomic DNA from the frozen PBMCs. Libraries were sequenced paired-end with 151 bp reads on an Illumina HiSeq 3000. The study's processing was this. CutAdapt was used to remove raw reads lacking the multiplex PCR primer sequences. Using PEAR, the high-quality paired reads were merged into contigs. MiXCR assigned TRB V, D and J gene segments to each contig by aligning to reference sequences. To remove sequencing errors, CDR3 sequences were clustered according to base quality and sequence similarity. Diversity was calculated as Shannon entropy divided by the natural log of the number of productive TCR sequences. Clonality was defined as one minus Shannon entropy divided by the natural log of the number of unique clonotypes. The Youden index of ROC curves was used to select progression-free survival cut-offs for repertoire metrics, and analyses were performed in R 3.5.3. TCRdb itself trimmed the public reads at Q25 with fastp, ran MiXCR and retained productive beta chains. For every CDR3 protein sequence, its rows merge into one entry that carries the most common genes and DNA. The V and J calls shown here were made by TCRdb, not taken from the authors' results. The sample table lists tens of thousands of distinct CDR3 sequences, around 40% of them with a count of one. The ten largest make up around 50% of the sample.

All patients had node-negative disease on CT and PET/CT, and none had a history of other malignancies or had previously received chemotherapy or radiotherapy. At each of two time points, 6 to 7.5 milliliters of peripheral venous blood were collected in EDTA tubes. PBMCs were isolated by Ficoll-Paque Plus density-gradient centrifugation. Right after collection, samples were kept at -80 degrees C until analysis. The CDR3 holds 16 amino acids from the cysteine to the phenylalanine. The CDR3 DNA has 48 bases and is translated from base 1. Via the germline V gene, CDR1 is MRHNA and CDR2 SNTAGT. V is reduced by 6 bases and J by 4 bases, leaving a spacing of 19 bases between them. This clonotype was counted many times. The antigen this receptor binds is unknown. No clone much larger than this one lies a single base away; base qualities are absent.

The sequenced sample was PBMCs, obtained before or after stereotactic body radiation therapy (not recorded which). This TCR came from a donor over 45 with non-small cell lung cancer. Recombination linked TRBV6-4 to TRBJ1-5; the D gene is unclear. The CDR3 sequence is CASSGLGLQENQPQHF. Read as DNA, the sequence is TGTGCCAGCAGCGGCCTCGGCCTACAAGAGAATCAGCCCCAGCATTTT.